This T cell receptor (beta chain) was obtained from a study of OX40 agonist ivuxolimab in advanced cancers. Findings of the study overall: Partial responders at 0.1-3.0 mg/kg showed near-lowest clonal expansion.

Only one count was recorded for this clone. What it binds is not known. Profiling relied on immunoSEQ multiplex PCR, and the TCRdb table lists in-frame clones only, not all of them. The profile shows 20,000 to 25,000 clones, roughly four fifths of them singletons. Sampling of blood occurred at baseline, cycle 4 day 1, and cycle 7 day 1. The CDR3 runs 17 residues. Germline CDR1 is MDHEN and CDR2 is SYDVKM. The V end lost 4 bases, the J end lost 2 bases, and 17 bases lay between the germline ends. The chain links TRBV28 to TRBJ2-2; a weak D match, TRBD1 (6 bases). The specimen comprised CD4+ or CD8+ T cells sorted from blood, sampled in a trial of the OX40 agonist ivuxolimab. The clonotype comes from an adult with an advanced solid tumor such as melanoma, head and neck, liver or kidney cancer. The CDR3 nucleotides are TGTGCCAGCAGTTCCTGGGACATTACAGAAAACACCGGGGAGCTGTTTTTT. It encodes CASSSWDITENTGELFF.